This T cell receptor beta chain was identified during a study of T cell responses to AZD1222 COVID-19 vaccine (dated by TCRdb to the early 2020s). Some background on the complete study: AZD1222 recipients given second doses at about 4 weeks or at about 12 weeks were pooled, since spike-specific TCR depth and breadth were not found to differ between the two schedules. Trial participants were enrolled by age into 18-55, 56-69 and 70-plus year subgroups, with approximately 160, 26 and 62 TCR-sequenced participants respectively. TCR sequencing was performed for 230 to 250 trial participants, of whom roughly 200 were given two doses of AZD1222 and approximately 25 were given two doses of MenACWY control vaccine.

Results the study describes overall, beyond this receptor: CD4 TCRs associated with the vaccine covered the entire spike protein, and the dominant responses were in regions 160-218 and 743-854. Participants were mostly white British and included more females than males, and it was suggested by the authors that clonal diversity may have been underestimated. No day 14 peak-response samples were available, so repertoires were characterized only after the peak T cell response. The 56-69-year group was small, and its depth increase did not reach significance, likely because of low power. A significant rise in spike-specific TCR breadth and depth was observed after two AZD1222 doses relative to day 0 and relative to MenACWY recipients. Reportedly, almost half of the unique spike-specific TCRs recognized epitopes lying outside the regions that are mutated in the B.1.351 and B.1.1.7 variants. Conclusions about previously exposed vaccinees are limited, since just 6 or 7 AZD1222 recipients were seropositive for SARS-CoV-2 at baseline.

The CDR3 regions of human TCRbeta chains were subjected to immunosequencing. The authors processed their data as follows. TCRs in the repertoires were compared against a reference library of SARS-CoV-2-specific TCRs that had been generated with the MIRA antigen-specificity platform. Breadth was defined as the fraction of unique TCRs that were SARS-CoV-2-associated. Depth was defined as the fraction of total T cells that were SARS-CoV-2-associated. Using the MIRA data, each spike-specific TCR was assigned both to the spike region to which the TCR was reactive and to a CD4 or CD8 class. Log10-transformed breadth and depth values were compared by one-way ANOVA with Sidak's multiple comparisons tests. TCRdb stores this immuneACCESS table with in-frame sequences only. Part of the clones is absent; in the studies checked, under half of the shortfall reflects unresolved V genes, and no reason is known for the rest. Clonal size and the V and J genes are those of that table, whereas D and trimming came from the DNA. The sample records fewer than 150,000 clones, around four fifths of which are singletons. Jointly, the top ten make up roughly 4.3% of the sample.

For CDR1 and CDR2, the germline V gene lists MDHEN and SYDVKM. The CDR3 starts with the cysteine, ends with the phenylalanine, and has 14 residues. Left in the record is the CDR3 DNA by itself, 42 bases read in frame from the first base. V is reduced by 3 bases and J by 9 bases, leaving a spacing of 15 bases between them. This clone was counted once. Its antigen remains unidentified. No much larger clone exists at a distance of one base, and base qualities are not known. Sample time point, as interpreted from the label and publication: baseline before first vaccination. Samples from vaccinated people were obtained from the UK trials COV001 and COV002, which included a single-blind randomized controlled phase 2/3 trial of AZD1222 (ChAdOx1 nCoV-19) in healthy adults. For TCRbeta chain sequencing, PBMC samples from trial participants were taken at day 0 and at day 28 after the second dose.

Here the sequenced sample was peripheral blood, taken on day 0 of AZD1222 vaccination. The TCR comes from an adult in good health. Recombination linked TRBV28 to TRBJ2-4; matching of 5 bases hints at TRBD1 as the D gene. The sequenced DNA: TGTGCCAGCAGTTTGCCGGCAGGGCGAGGCATTCAGTACTTC. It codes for CASSLPAGRGIQYF.